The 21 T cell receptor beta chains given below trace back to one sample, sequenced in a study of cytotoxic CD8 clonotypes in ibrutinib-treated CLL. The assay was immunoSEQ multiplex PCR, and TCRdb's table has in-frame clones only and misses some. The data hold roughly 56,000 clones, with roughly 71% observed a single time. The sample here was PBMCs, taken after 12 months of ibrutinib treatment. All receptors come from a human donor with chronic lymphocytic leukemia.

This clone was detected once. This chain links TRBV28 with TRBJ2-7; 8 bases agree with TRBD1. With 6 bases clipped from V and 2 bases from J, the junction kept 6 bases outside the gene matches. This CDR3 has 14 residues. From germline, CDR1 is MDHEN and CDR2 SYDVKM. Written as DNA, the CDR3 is TGTGCCAGCAGAAAGGGACAGGCAACCTACGAGCAGTACTTC. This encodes CASRKGQATYEQYF. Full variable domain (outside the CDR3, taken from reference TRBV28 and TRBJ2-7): DVKVTQSSRYLVKRTGEKVFLECVQDMDHENMFWYRQDPGLGLRLIYFSYDVKMKEKGDIPEGYSVSREKKERFSLILESASTNQTSMYLCASRKGQATYEQYFGPGTRLTVT.

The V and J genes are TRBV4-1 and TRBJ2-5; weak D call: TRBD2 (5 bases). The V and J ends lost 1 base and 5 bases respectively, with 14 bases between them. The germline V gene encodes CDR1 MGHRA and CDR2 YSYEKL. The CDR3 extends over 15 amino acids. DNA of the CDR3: TGCGCCAGCAGCCAAGTATCGGGGAGCCTGGAGACCCAGTACTTC. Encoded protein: CASSQVSGSLETQYF.

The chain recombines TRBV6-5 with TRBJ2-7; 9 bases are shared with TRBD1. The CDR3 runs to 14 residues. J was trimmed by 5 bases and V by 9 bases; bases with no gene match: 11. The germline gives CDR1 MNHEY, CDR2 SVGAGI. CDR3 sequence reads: CASNAGTGWDEQYF. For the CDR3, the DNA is TGTGCCAGTAATGCCGGGACAGGGTGGGACGAGCAGTACTTC.

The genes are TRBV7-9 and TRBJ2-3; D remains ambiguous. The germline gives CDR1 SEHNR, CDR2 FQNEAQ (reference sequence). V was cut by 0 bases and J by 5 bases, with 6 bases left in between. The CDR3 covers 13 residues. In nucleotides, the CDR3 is TGTGCCAGCAGCTTAGCTAGTGGAGATACGCAGTATTTT. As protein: CASSLASGDTQYF.

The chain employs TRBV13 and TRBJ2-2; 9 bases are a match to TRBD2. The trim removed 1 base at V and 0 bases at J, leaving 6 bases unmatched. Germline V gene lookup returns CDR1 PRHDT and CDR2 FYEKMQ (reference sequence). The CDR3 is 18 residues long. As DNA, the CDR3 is TGTGCCAGCAGCTTAGCTCTAGCGGGAATAACGAACACCGGGGAGCTGTTTTTT. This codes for CASSLALAGITNTGELFF.

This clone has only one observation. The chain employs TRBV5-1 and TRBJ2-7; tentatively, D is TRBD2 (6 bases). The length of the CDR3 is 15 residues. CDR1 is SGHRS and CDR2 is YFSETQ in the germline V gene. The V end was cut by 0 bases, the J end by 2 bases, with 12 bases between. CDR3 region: CASSLGVGGTYEQYF. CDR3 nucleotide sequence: TGCGCCAGCAGCTTGGGGGTGGGAGGTACCTACGAGCAGTACTTC.

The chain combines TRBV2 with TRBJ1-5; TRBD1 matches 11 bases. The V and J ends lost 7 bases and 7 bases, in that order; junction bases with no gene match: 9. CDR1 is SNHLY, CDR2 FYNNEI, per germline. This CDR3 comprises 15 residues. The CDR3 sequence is CASIPDRGLGQPQHF. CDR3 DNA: TGTGCCAGCATCCCGGACAGGGGGCTGGGCCAGCCCCAGCATTTT.

CDR3 bases: TGTGCCAGCAGCTTAGAGGACAATCATGGCTACACCTTC. It translates to CASSLEDNHGYTF. This rearrangement joins TRBV11-2 to TRBJ1-2, with TRBD1 as a possible D gene (5 bases). V lost 0 bases to trimming and J lost 6 bases, with 8 bases between them. Germline assignment: CDR1 SGHAT and CDR2 FQNNGV. The CDR3 is 13 residues long.

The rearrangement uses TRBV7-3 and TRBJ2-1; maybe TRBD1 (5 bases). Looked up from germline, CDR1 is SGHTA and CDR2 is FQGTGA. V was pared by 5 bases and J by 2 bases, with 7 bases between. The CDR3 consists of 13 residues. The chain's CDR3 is CASSPGTYNEQFF. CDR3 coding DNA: TGTGCCAGCAGCCCAGGGACCTACAATGAGCAGTTCTTC. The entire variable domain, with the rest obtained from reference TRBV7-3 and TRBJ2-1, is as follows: GAGVSQTPSNKVTEKGKYVELRCDPISGHTALYWYRQSLGQGPEFLIYFQGTGAADDSGLPNDRFFAVRPEGSVSTLKIQRTERGDSAVYLCASSPGTYNEQFFGPGTRLTVL.

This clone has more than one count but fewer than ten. The CDR3 reads CSVGETGGFNEKLFF. The CDR3 DNA reads as TGCAGCGTTGGAGAGACAGGGGGTTTTAATGAAAAACTGTTTTTT. The J gene is TRBJ1-4, the V gene TRBV29-1; 9 nucleotides match TRBD1. The length of the CDR3 is 15 residues. The junction had 7 bases not matched to a gene; V was cut back by 4 bases and J by 4 bases. Germline V gene data show CDR1 as SQVTM and CDR2 as ANQGSEA.

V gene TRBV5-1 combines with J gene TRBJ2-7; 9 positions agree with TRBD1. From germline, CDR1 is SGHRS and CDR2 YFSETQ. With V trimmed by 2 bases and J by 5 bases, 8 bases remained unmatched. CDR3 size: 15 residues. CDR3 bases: TGCGCCAGCAGCTTAAGTTGGGACAGGGACCACGAGCAGTACTTC. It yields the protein CASSLSWDRDHEQYF.

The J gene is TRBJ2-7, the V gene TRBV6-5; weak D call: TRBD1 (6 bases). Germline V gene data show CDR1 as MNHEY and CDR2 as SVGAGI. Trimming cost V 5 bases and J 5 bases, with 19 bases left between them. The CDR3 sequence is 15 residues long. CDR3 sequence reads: CASSPWGPKLDEQYF. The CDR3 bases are TGTGCCAGCAGTCCATGGGGGCCCAAGCTCGACGAGCAGTACTTC.

The chain's CDR3 is CASSATGRGEQYF. As DNA, the CDR3 is TGTGCCAGCAGTGCCACCGGTAGGGGCGAGCAGTACTTC. This sequence joins TRBV6-5 and TRBJ2-7, with D possibly being TRBD1 (5 bases). Between the trimmed V and J ends, which lost 5 bases and 6 bases, there was a span of 14 bases. The CDR3 sequence is 13 residues long. Germline V gene data show CDR1 as MNHEY and CDR2 as SVGAGI.

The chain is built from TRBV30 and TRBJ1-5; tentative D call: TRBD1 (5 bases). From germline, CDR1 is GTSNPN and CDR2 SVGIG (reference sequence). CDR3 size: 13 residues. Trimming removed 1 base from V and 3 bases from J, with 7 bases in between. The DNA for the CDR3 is TGTGCCTGGAGTGGACAGTCCAATCAGCCCCAGCATTTT. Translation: CAWSGQSNQPQHF.

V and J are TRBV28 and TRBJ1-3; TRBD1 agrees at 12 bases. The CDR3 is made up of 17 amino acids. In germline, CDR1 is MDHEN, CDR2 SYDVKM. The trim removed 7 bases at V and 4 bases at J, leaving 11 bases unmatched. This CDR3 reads CASTLHTGQGAGNTIYF. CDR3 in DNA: TGTGCCAGCACCCTCCACACGGGACAGGGGGCCGGAAACACCATATATTTT.

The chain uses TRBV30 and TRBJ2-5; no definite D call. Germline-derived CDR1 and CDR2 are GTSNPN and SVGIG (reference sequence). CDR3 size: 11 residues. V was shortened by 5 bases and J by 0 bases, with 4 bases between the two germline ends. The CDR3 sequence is CAWSHQETQYF. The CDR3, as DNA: TGTGCCTGGTCGCACCAAGAGACCCAGTACTTC.

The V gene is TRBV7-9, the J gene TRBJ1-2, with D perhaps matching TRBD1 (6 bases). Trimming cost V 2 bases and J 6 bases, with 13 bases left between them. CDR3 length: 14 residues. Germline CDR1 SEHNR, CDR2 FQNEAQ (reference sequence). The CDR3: CASSLQIGTNGYTF. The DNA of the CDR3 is TGTGCCAGCAGCTTACAGATCGGGACAAATGGCTACACCTTC.

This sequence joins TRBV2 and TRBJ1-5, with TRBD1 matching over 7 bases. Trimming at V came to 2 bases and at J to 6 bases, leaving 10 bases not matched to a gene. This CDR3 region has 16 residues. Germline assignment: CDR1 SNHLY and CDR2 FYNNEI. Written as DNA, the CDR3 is TGTGCCAGCAGTGAATCAAGGGCAGGGGGAATTCAGCCCCAGCATTTT. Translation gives CASSESRAGGIQPQHF.

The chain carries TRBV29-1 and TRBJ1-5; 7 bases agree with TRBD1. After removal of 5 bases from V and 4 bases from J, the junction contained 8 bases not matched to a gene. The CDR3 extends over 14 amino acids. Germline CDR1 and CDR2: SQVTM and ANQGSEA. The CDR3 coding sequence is TGCAGCGTTTCAACCGGGACAGAAAATCAGCCCCAGCATTTT. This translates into CSVSTGTENQPQHF.

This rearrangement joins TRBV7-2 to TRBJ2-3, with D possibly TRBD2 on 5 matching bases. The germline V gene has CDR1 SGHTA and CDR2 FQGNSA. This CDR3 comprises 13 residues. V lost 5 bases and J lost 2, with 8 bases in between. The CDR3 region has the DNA TGTGCCAGCAGCAAGACTATCACAGATACGCAGTATTTT. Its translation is CASSKTITDTQYF.

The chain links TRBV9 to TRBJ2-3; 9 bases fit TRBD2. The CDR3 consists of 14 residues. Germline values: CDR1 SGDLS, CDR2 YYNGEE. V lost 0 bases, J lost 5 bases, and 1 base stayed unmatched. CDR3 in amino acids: CASSVGAGGDTQYF. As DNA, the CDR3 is TGTGCCAGCAGCGTAGGAGCGGGAGGAGATACGCAGTATTTT. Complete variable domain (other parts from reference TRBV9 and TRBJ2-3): DSGVTQTPKHLITATGQRVTLRCSPRSGDLSVYWYQQSLDQGLQFLIQYYNGEERAKGNILERFSAQQFPDLHSELNLSSLELGDSALYFCASSVGAGGDTQYFGPGTRLTVL.